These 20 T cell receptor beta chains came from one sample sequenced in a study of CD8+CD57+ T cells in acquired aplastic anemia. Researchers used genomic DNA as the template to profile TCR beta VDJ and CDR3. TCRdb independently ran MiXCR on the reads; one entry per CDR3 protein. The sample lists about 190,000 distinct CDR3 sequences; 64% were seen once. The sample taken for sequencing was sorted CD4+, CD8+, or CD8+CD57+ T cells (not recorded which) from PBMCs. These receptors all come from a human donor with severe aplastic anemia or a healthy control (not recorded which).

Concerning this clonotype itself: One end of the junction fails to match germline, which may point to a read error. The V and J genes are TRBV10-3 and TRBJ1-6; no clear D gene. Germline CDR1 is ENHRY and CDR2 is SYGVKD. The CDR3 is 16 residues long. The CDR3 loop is CASSYSSGRVNSPLHF. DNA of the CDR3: TGTGCCAGCAGTTACTCAAGTGGACGGGTTAATTCACCCCTCCACTTT.

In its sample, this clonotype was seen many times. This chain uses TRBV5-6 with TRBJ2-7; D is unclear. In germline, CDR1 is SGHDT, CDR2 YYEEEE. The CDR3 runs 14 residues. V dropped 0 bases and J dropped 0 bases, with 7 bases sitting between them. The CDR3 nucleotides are TGTGCCAGCAGCTTGGAACTCGGCTCCTACGAGCAGTACTTC. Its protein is CASSLELGSYEQYF.

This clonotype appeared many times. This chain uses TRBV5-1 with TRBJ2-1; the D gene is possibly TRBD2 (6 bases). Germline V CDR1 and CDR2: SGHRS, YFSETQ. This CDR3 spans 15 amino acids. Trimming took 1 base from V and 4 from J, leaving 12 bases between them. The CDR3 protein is CASSLSDGGYNEQFF. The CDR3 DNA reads TGCGCCAGCAGCTTGTCGGACGGGGGTTACAATGAGCAGTTCTTC.

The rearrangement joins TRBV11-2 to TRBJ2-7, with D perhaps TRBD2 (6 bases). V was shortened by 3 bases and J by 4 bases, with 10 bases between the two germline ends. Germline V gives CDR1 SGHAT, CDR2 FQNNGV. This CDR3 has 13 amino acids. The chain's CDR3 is CASSFSEGYEQYF. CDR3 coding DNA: TGTGCCAGCAGCTTCTCGGAGGGATACGAGCAGTACTTC.

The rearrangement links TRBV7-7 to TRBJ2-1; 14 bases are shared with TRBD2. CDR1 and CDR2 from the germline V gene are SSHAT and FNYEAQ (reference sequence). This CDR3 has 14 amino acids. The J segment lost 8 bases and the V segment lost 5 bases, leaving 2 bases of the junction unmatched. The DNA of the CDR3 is TGTGCCAGCAGCCGGACTAGCGGGGGGCATGAGCAGTTCTTC. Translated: CASSRTSGGHEQFF. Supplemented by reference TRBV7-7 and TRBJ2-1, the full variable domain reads GAGVSQSPRYKVTKRGQDVTLRCDPISSHATLYWYQQALGQGPEFLTYFNYEAQPDKSGLPSDRFSAERPEGSISTLTIQRTEQRDSAMYRCASSRTSGGHEQFFGPGTRLTVL.

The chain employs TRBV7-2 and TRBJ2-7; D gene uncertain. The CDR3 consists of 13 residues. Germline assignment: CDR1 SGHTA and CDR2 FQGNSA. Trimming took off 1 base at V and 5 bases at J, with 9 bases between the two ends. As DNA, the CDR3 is TGTGCCAGCAGCTTAGGGGCTAACAACGAGCAGTACTTC. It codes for CASSLGANNEQYF.

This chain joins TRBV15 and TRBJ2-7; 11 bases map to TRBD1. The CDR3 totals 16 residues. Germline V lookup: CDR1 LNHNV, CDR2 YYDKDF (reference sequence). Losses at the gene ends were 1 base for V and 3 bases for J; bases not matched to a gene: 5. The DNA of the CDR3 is TGTGCCACCAGCAGAGCTGCCGGGACAGGGGGCTACGAGCAGTACTTC. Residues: CATSRAAGTGGYEQYF.

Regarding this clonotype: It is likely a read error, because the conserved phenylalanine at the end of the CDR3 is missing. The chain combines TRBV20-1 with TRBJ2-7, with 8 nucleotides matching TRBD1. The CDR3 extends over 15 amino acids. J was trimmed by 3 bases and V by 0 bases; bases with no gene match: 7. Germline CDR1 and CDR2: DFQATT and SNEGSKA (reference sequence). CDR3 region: CSARDTGTGYYEQYS. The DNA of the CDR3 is TGCAGTGCTAGAGATACCGGGACAGGATACTACGAGCAGTACTCC.

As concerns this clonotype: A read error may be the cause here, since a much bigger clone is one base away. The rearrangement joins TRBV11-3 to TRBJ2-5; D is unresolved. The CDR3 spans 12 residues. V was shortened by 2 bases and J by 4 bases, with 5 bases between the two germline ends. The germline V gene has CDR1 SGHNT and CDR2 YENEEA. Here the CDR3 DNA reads TGTGCCAGCAGCTTAAAGGGAGAGACCCAGTACTTC. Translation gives CASSLKGETQYF.

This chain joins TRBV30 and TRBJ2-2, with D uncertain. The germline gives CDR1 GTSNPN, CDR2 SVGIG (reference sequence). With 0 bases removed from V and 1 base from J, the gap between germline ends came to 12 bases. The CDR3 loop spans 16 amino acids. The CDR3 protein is CAWSVIFIENTGELFF. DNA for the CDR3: TGTGCCTGGAGTGTAATATTCATTGAGAACACCGGGGAGCTGTTTTTT. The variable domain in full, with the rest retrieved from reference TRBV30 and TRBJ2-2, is SQTIHQWPATLVQPVGSPLSLECTVEGTSNPNLYWYRQAAGRGLQLLFYSVGIGQISSEVPQNLSASRPQDRQFILSSKKLLLSDSGFYLCAWSVIFIENTGELFFGEGSRLTVL.

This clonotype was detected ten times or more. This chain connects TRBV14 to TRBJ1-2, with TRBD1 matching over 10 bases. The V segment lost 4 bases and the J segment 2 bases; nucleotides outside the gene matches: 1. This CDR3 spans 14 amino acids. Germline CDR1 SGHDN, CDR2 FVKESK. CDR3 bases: TGTGCCAGCAGCCCGGGACAGGGGAACTATGGCTACACCTTC. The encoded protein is CASSPGQGNYGYTF.

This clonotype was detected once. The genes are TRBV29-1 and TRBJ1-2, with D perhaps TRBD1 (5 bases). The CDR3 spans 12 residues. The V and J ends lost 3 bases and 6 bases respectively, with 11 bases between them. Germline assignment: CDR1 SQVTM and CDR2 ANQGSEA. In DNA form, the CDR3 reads TGCAGCGTTGATCAGGGAGGGGATGGCTACACCTTC. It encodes CSVDQGGDGYTF.

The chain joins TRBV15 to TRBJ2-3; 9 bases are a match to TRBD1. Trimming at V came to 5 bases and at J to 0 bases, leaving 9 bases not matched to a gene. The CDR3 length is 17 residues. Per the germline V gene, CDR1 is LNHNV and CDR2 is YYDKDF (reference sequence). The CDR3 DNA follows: TGTGCCACCAGCCCGATACGTGGGACAGGGAGCACAGATACGCAGTATTTT. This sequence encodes CATSPIRGTGSTDTQYF.

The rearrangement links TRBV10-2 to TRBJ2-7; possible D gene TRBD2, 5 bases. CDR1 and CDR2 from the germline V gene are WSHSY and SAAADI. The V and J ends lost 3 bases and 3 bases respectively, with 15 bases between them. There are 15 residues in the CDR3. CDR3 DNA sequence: TGCGCCAGCAGTGATTTAGAGGGTAGCAGCTACGAGCAGTACTTC. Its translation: CASSDLEGSSYEQYF.

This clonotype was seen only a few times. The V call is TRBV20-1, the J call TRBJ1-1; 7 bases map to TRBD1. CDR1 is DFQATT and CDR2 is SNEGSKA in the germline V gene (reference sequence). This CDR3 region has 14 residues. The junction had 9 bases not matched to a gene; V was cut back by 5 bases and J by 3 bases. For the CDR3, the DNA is TGCAGTGCTGGTTGGACAGGCCAGGACACTGAAGCTTTCTTT. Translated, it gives CSAGWTGQDTEAFF.

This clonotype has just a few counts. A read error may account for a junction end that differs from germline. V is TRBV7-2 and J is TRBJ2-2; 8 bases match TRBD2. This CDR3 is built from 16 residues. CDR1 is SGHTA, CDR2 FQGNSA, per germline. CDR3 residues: CASSLGGGTNTGELFF. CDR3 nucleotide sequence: TGTGCCAGCAGTTTAGGCGGGGGGACGAACACCGGGGAGCTGTTTTTT.

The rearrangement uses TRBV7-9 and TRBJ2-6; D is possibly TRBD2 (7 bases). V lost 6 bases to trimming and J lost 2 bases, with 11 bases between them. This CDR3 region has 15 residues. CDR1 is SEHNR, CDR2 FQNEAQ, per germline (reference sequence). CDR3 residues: CASRGGVAGANVLTF. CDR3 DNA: TGTGCCAGCAGAGGGGGGGTTGCTGGGGCCAACGTCCTGACTTTC.

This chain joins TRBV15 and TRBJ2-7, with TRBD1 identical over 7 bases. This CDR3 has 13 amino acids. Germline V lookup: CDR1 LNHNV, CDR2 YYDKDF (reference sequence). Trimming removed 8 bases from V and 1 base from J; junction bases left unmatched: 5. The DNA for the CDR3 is TGTGCCACCGGGACAGCCGATTCCTACGAGCAGTACTTC. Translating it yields CATGTADSYEQYF. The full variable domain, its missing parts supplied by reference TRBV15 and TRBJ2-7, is DAMVIQNPRYQVTQFGKPVTLSCSQTLNHNVMYWYQQKSSQAPKLLFHYYDKDFNNEADTPDNFQSRRPNTSFCFLDIRSPGLGDTAMYLCATGTADSYEQYFGPGTRLTVT.

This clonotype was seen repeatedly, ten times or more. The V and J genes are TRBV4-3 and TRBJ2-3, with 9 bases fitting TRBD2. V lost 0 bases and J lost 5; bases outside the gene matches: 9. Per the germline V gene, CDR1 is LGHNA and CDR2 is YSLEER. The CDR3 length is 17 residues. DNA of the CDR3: TGCGCCAGCAGCCAAGATTGGGGCGGGGGGGCCGTAGATACGCAGTATTTT. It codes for CASSQDWGGGAVDTQYF.

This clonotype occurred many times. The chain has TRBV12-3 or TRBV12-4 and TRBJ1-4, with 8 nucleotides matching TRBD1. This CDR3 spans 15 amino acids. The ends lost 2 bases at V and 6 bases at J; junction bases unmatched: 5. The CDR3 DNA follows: TGTGCCAGCAGTTTACGGGGACAGGTTCATGAAAAACTGTTTTTT. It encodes CASSLRGQVHEKLFF.